The rows below give T cell receptor beta chains drawn from one sample of a study of blood T cell repertoires in COVID-19. The protocol was immunoSEQ multiplex PCR, while the TCRdb copy is restricted to in-frame clones and leaves out a portion. The sample lists 35,000 to 40,000 clones, about 88% seen once, with 12% in the top ten. Sequenced input: peripheral blood. The receptors were sampled from a man aged 60-69 years with active COVID-19. Each CDR3 is given with its conserved first and last residue. The D gene is left open where the match is weak. Some rows have no size entry. The others give once, few or many, or a class for an expanded clone.

TRBV3-1/TRBV3-2	NA	TRBJ2-1	TRBD2	TGTGCCAGCAGTGTCGGACTAGCGGGGAACCACAATGAGCAGTTCTTC	CASSVGLAGNHNEQFF
TRBV19	few	TRBJ1-4	NA	TGTGCCCAGGCTGAGGTGGGAGATGAAAAACTGTTTTTT	CAQAEVGDEKLFF
TRBV11-3	NA	TRBJ2-6	NA	TGTGCCAGCAGCTTGGACAGCCGGTCTGGGGCCAACGTCCTGACTTTC	CASSLDSRSGANVLTF
TRBV27	NA	TRBJ1-6	NA	TGTGCCAGCAGTGCCCGAAAGGACACCTACTCCTATAATTCACCCCTCCACTTT	CASSARKDTYSYNSPLHF
TRBV10-3	NA	TRBJ2-1	NA	TGTGCCATCAGTGAGTTATGGGTAGCGGAGTTCTATGAGCAGTTCTTC	CAISELWVAEFYEQFF
TRBV7-9	NA	TRBJ1-1	NA	TGTGCCAGCAGCTTAGAAGAATCAGGGAACACTGAAGCTTTCTTT	CASSLEESGNTEAFF
TRBV30	NA	TRBJ2-7	TRBD2	TGTGCCTGGAGACTAGCGGGAGGTTACGAGCAGTACTTC	CAWRLAGGYEQYF
TRBV4-1	NA	TRBJ1-4	NA	TGCGCCAGCAGCCAAGTGGGGGCCGCGAATGAAAAACTGTTTTTT	CASSQVGAANEKLFF
TRBV11-2	NA	TRBJ2-1	NA	TGTGCCAGCAGCTCGAGAAGTAGCGTCAATGAGCAGTTCTTC	CASSSRSSVNEQFF
TRBV6-5	NA	TRBJ2-2	NA	TGTGCCAGCCACAGGGGGGGGCAGAACACCGGGGAGCTGTTTTTT	CASHRGGQNTGELFF
TRBV7-2	NA	TRBJ1-2	NA	TGTGCCAGCAGCTCGGGGAGTGGCTATGGCTACACCTTC	CASSSGSGYGYTF
TRBV25-1	NA	TRBJ2-5	NA	TGTGCCAGCAGTCAAACTAGGGAGGTGGGGGAGACCCAGTACTTC	CASSQTREVGETQYF
TRBV9	NA	TRBJ1-5	NA	TGTGCCAGCCGTCAGGAGGGGCCGCCCCAGCATTTT	CASRQEGPPQHF
TRBV6-4	NA	TRBJ2-3	NA	TGTGCCAGCAGTCCATTCGCGAGGGGCACAGATACGCAGTATTTT	CASSPFARGTDTQYF
TRBV28	NA	TRBJ2-5	TRBD1	TGTGCCAGCAGTCCCGGGACAGGCTACCAAGAGACCCAGTACTTC	CASSPGTGYQETQYF
TRBV18	NA	TRBJ2-7	NA	TGTGCCAGCTCACCCCAAGGCGGGGTCCCGGGCAACGAGCAGTACTTC	CASSPQGGVPGNEQYF
TRBV2	NA	TRBJ1-5	TRBD1	TGTGCCAGCAGGCGGGACAGTAATCAGCCCCAGCATTTT	CASRRDSNQPQHF
TRBV4-3	NA	TRBJ1-4	NA	TGCGCCAGCAGCCAGGGGACATTAGCTAATGAAAAACTGTTTTTT	CASSQGTLANEKLFF
TRBV19	NA	TRBJ1-1	TRBD1	TGTGCCAGTAGTAAGAGACAGGGTGAGAACACTGAAGCTTTCTTT	CASSKRQGENTEAFF
TRBV25-1	NA	TRBJ1-2	NA	TGTGCCAGCAGTGAAGGGGCTCCTTATGGCTACACCTTC	CASSEGAPYGYTF
TRBV18	NA	TRBJ2-5	TRBD1	TGTGCCAGCTCACCCGGATTAACAGGGGGCGCATGGTCGGTAGTTGAGACCCAGTACTTC	CASSPGLTGGAWSVVETQYF
TRBV19	NA	TRBJ2-7	NA	TGTGCCAGTAGTAGCTACGGGGGCTCCTACGAGCAGTACTTC	CASSSYGGSYEQYF
TRBV3-1/TRBV3-2	NA	TRBJ2-1	TRBD1	TGTGCCAGCAGCCAGGGTGTGGACAGGCGGATCGATGAGCAGTTCTTC	CASSQGVDRRIDEQFF
TRBV3-1/TRBV3-2	NA	TRBJ1-6	TRBD1	TGTGCCAGCAGCCAGAGACAGGGGGGGAATTCACCCCTCCACTTT	CASSQRQGGNSPLHF
TRBV5-1	NA	TRBJ2-7	TRBD1	TGCGCCAGCAGCTTGGGACAGGGGCCATACGAGCAGTACTTC	CASSLGQGPYEQYF
TRBV4-1	NA	TRBJ2-2	TRBD2	TGCGCCAGCAGCCGCCTGACGACTAGCGGATACACCGGGGAGCTGTTTTTT	CASSRLTTSGYTGELFF
TRBV3-1/TRBV3-2	NA	TRBJ1-6	NA	TGTGCCAGCAGCCAGAGCTCCTATAATTCACCCCTCCACTTT	CASSQSSYNSPLHF
TRBV30	few	TRBJ1-2	NA	TGTGCCTGGAGTCGGTTACCCAACTATGGCTACACCTTC	CAWSRLPNYGYTF
TRBV7-7	NA	TRBJ2-6	NA	TGTGCCAGCAGCCTCGGGCCGAGTCTCTCTGGGGCCAACGTCTTGACTTTC	CASSLGPSLSGANVLTF
TRBV18	NA	TRBJ1-5	NA	TGTGCCAGCTCACGAGAGAGGGAAGTTCAGCCCCAGCATTTT	CASSREREVQPQHF
TRBV5-1	NA	TRBJ1-4	TRBD1	TGCGCCAGCAGCTTGGTAGGGACAGGGGAGAAAAAACTGTTTTTT	CASSLVGTGEKKLFF
TRBV5-4	NA	TRBJ2-4	NA	TGTGCCAGCAGCTTGGGAGGGATGATTAAAAACATTCAGTACTTC	CASSLGGMIKNIQYF
TRBV5-6	NA	TRBJ2-2	TRBD2	TGTGCCAGCGGGACTAGCGGGAGGATCATAGGGGAGCTGTTTTTT	CASGTSGRIIGELFF
TRBV7-9	NA	TRBJ2-3	TRBD2	TGTGCCAGCAGCTTAGCGGGAGGGTCGGGAGATACGCAGTATTTT	CASSLAGGSGDTQYF
TRBV29-1	NA	TRBJ1-2	NA	TGCAGCGTTGTTGGGGCTTGGGGCTATGGCTACACCTTC	CSVVGAWGYGYTF
TRBV5-8	NA	TRBJ2-1	NA	TGTGCCAGCAGCTACCTCTCTACCGGGAAGCAGTTCTTC	CASSYLSTGKQFF
TRBV21-1	NA	TRBJ1-1	NA	TGTGCCAGCAGCACCCGGGGACAGACCGGGAACACTGAAGCTTTCTTT	CASSTRGQTGNTEAFF
TRBV27	NA	TRBJ1-2	TRBD1	TGTGCCAGCTCAACAGGGGGCGCGCGCTATGGCTACACCTTC	CASSTGGARYGYTF
TRBV30	once	TRBJ1-2	TRBD1	TGTGCCTGGAGTGTACGCCCAGGGGGCGGCAACTATGGCTACACCTTC	CAWSVRPGGGNYGYTF
TRBV27	NA	TRBJ2-7	TRBD1	TGTGCCAGCCGAGGGACAGGGGTCTACGAGCAGTACTTC	CASRGTGVYEQYF
TRBV2	few	TRBJ2-1	TRBD2	TGTGCCAGCAAACGGGAGGGCCTCGGGGATGAGCAGTTCTTC	CASKREGLGDEQFF
TRBV30	once	TRBJ2-3	TRBD2	TGTGCCTGGAGTTTTGGCGGGAGCGCAGATACGCAGTATTTT	CAWSFGGSADTQYF
TRBV5-6	NA	TRBJ1-5	NA	TGTGCCAGCAGCCGGGGACTGACTAGCAATCAGCCCCAGCATTTT	CASSRGLTSNQPQHF
TRBV9	NA	TRBJ2-1	TRBD2	TGTGCCAGCAGCTGGACTAGCGGGGGACACAATGAGCAGTTCTTC	CASSWTSGGHNEQFF
TRBV12-3/TRBV12-4	NA	TRBJ1-1	NA	TGTGCCAGCAGCCTGGACGGAGGCACTGAAGCTTTCTTT	CASSLDGGTEAFF
TRBV25-1	NA	TRBJ1-2	TRBD1	TGTGCCAGCAGTGAATGGGACAGGGGGCTCTATGGCTACACCTTC	CASSEWDRGLYGYTF
TRBV5-1	few	TRBJ1-1	NA	TGCGCCAGCAGTAAGGGGACAAACCTGAACACTGAAGCTTTCTTT	CASSKGTNLNTEAFF
TRBV10-3	NA	TRBJ1-5	NA	TGTGCCATCAGTGCCCAGGGATCGGCGCAGCCCCAGCATTTT	CAISAQGSAQPQHF
TRBV5-1	NA	TRBJ2-1	NA	TGCGCCAGCAGCACGGGGAACAATGAGCAGTTCTTC	CASSTGNNEQFF
TRBV18	NA	TRBJ1-3	TRBD1	TGTGCCAGCTCATTACAGGGGGCCTCTGGAAACACCATATATTTT	CASSLQGASGNTIYF